Each of the 32 T cell receptor beta chains below was sequenced from the same sample in a study of blood T cell repertoires in COVID-19. The repertoire was sequenced with immunoSEQ multiplex PCR; TCRdb's copy has only in-frame clones and lacks some. Here the sample spans under 95,000 clones, 80% to 90% being singletons. Sequences were obtained from peripheral blood. Every receptor here comes from a man of 80 years or more in a cohort sampled during active COVID-19.

J is TRBJ1-3 and V is TRBV9, with D uncertain. This CDR3 contains 15 residues. Germline loops: CDR1 SGDLS, CDR2 YYNGEE. V was trimmed by 4 bases and J by 2 bases, leaving 13 bases between them. CDR3 DNA: TGTGCCAGCAGCTCAGGCCCAACCCCTGGAAACACCATATATTTT. Translating gives CASSSGPTPGNTIYF.

This chain links TRBV27 with TRBJ1-2; weak D call: TRBD1 (6 bases). Germline values: CDR1 MNHEY, CDR2 SMNVEV (reference sequence). The CDR3 contains 15 residues. V gave up 2 bases and J gave up 6 bases, with 16 bases separating them. CDR3 sequence reads: CASSLRGRGFNGYTF. The CDR3 bases are TGTGCCAGCAGTTTAAGGGGAAGGGGGTTCAATGGCTACACCTTC.

Written as DNA, the CDR3 is TGTGCCAGCAGCCCACGGGGACAGGGTCACTATGGCTACACCTTC. It specifies CASSPRGQGHYGYTF. The rearrangement links TRBV3-1 (or the pseudogene TRBV3-2) to TRBJ1-2; TRBD1 aligns across 9 bases. This CDR3 contains 15 residues. The J segment lost 3 bases and the V segment lost 4 bases, leaving 6 bases of the junction unmatched. Germline V CDR1 and CDR2: LGHDT, YNNKEL (reference sequence).

The chain has TRBV7-9 and TRBJ2-4, with unresolved D. Germline V gene lookup returns CDR1 SEHNR and CDR2 FQNEAQ (reference sequence). CDR3 length: 14 amino acids. Trimming pared 1 base from V and 3 bases from J, leaving 7 bases between. CDR3 loop: CASSLVADKNIQYF. The DNA of the CDR3 is TGTGCCAGCAGCTTAGTGGCGGACAAAAACATTCAGTACTTC. Using reference TRBV7-9 and TRBJ2-4 for the parts outside the CDR3, the full variable domain is DTGVSQNPRHKITKRGQNVTFRCDPISEHNRLYWYRQTLGQGPEFLTYFQNEAQLEKSRLLSDRFSAERPKGSFSTLEIQRTEQGDSAMYLCASSLVADKNIQYFGAGTRLSVL.

The chain combines TRBV3-1 (or the pseudogene TRBV3-2) with TRBJ2-2; TRBD2 aligns across 14 bases. Per the germline V gene, CDR1 is LGHDT and CDR2 is YNNKEL (reference sequence). The CDR3 covers 15 residues. V dropped 6 bases and J dropped 6; count of bases not matched to a gene: 3. CDR3 amino acids: CASRSTSGGAGELFF. Here the CDR3 DNA reads TGTGCCAGCAGATCGACTAGCGGGGGGGCCGGGGAGCTGTTTTTT.

This clone was seen a single time. The chain recombines TRBV19 with TRBJ2-3, with 7 bases that match TRBD1. The CDR3 extends over 13 amino acids. Germline loops: CDR1 LNHDA, CDR2 SQIVND (reference sequence). Unmatched junction bases numbered 6, after V lost 9 bases and J lost 3 bases. The CDR3 nucleotides read TGTGCCAGCTCACAGGGGATGACAGATACGCAGTATTTT. Its translation is CASSQGMTDTQYF.

Worth noting for this clone: The junction departs from the called germline gene at one end, perhaps through a read error. This chain joins TRBV24-1 and TRBJ2-5; D might be TRBD2 (6 bases). CDR1 is KGHDR and CDR2 is SFDVKD in the germline V gene. The CDR3 totals 13 residues. The CDR3 region is CAPWEDPERPQNF. For the CDR3, the DNA is TGTGCCCCCTGGGAGGACCCTGAGCGGCCGCAGAACTTC.

The CDR3 DNA follows: TGCAGCGTTGTGGGCAGGGGTTCTGTGAGTGGCTACACCTTC. This codes for CSVVGRGSVSGYTF. The chain couples TRBV29-1 to TRBJ1-2, with D perhaps TRBD1 (6 bases). The CDR3 sequence is 14 residues long. The germline gives CDR1 SQVTM, CDR2 ANQGSEA. The germline V and J ends were trimmed by 4 bases and 7 bases, with 19 bases remaining between them.

The CDR3 DNA follows: TGTGCCAGCAGCGTGGGGACAGGAGGGACTGAAGCTTTCTTT. This gives the protein CASSVGTGGTEAFF. V usage is TRBV9 and J usage is TRBJ1-1, with 8 bases identical to TRBD1. The CDR3 totals 14 residues. V shed 2 bases and J 5 bases; nucleotides not matched to a gene: 5. Germline CDR1 SGDLS, CDR2 YYNGEE.

The chain recombines TRBV6-5 with TRBJ2-7; 7 positions agree with TRBD1. Germline trimming cut 8 bases from V and 6 bases from J; bases unmatched to any gene: 10. Germline loops: CDR1 MNHEY, CDR2 SVGAGI. CDR3 length equals 13 residues. CDR3 sequence reads: CASPEDRSSEQYF. For the CDR3, the DNA is TGTGCCAGCCCCGAGGACAGGTCTAGCGAGCAGTACTTC.

The chain links TRBV4-3 to TRBJ1-6, with TRBD1 identical over 10 bases. J lost 9 bases, V lost 4 bases, and 9 bases had no gene match. Germline lookup yields CDR1 LGHNA and CDR2 YSLEER. The CDR3 covers 16 residues. The CDR3 DNA reads as TGCGCCAGCAGCCCTGCCGGGGACAGGGGCGGTTCACCCCTCCACTTT. Protein: CASSPAGDRGGSPLHF.

V gene TRBV28 combines with J gene TRBJ1-2; 12 bases are shared with TRBD1. Germline-derived CDR1 and CDR2 are MDHEN and SYDVKM. The V segment lost 4 bases and the J segment 8 bases; nucleotides outside the gene matches: 8. This CDR3 is 15 amino acids long. The CDR3 region is CASSSGTGGLVGYTF. The CDR3 bases are TGTGCCAGCAGTTCCGGGACAGGGGGCTTGGTAGGCTACACCTTC.

V gene TRBV19 combines with J gene TRBJ1-6; D not certain. The germline V gene has CDR1 LNHDA and CDR2 SQIVND (reference sequence). The V and J ends lost 7 bases and 9 bases respectively, with 16 bases between them. The CDR3 contains 14 residues. CDR3 amino acids: CASNAQVLSSPLHF. The CDR3 DNA is TGTGCCAGTAATGCTCAGGTTCTGTCTTCACCCCTCCACTTT.

The chain uses TRBV7-9 and TRBJ1-5; D not resolved. Germline-derived CDR1 and CDR2 are SEHNR and FQNEAQ (reference sequence). The CDR3 is made up of 14 amino acids. V lost 1 base and J lost 5, with 9 bases in between. In nucleotides, the CDR3 is TGTGCCAGCAGCTTAGGCACCACTCATCAGCCCCAGCATTTT. Protein sequence: CASSLGTTHQPQHF.

This chain joins TRBV7-6 and TRBJ2-7; perhaps TRBD1 as D (5 bases). The CDR3 has 15 amino acids. V lost 1 base and J lost 6, with 16 bases in between. Germline V lookup: CDR1 SGHVS, CDR2 FNYEAQ. The CDR3 region is CASSLGAGLNFEQYF. The CDR3 bases are TGTGCCAGCAGCTTAGGGGCAGGGCTAAACTTCGAGCAGTACTTC. The full variable domain, with the rest looked up from reference TRBV7-6 and TRBJ2-7, is GAGVSQSPRYKVTKRGQDVALRCDPISGHVSLYWYRQALGQGPEFLTYFNYEAQQDKSGLPNDRFSAERPEGSISTLTIQRTEQRDSAMYRCASSLGAGLNFEQYFGPGTRLTVT.

The chain is built from TRBV5-6 and TRBJ2-1; D is ambiguous. Germline V lookup: CDR1 SGHDT, CDR2 YYEEEE. Trimming stripped 2 bases from V and 0 bases from J, with 9 bases between. The CDR3 is 15 residues long. The CDR3 loop is CASSFWASSYNEQFF. CDR3 sequence (DNA): TGTGCCAGCAGCTTTTGGGCGAGCTCCTACAATGAGCAGTTCTTC.

The rearrangement links TRBV5-1 to TRBJ2-3, with a possible D match to TRBD1 (5 bases). V was clipped by 5 bases and J by 1 base, with 14 bases between them. Germline V CDR1 and CDR2: SGHRS, YFSETQ. The CDR3 length is 15 residues. The CDR3 DNA reads as TGCGCCAGCAGGCAAGCAGGGTCCGGCACAGATACGCAGTATTTT. It is translated as CASRQAGSGTDTQYF.

CDR3 DNA sequence: TGTGCCAGCAGCTTAGACAGGGGCACTGAAGCTTTCTTT. This gives the protein CASSLDRGTEAFF. This sequence joins TRBV7-7 and TRBJ1-1, with 7 positions matching TRBD1. The V segment lost 1 base and the J segment 4 bases; nucleotides outside the gene matches: 0. CDR3 length: 13 residues. Germline V gives CDR1 SSHAT, CDR2 FNYEAQ (reference sequence).

The CDR3 spells CASSVRGRGQPQHF. Here the CDR3 DNA reads TGTGCCAGTAGTGTAAGGGGGCGCGGGCAGCCCCAGCATTTT. The chain links TRBV19 to TRBJ1-5; 7 nucleotides agree with TRBD1. Germline trimming cut 5 bases from V and 7 bases from J; bases unmatched to any gene: 8. Germline V gene data show CDR1 as LNHDA and CDR2 as SQIVND (reference sequence). There are 14 residues in the CDR3. Combining the CDR3 with reference TRBV19 and TRBJ1-5 gives the whole variable domain DGGITQSPKYLFRKEGQNVTLSCEQNLNHDAMYWYRQDPGQGLRLIYYSQIVNDFQKGDIAEGYSVSREKKESFPLTVTSAQKNPTAFYLCASSVRGRGQPQHFGDGTRLSIL.

This chain uses TRBV6-4 with TRBJ1-1, with 7 nucleotides matching TRBD1. With V trimmed by 6 bases and J by 0 bases, 4 bases remained unmatched. The CDR3 is 14 residues long. Germline V gene sequence: CDR1 MRHNA, CDR2 SNTAGT. The CDR3 spells CASSRDRMNTEAFF. The CDR3, as DNA: TGTGCCAGCAGCCGGGACAGAATGAACACTGAAGCTTTCTTT.

V gene TRBV28 combines with J gene TRBJ2-5; TRBD2 matches at 9 bases. Germline V lookup: CDR1 MDHEN, CDR2 SYDVKM. This CDR3 contains 12 residues. V was pared by 10 bases and J by 4 bases, with 4 bases of the junction left unmatched. CDR3 sequence (DNA): TGTGCCACTCAGACTAGCGGAGAGACCCAGTACTTC. The encoded protein is CATQTSGETQYF.

This chain links TRBV18 with TRBJ1-1; the D gene is possibly TRBD1 (6 bases). Germline lookup yields CDR1 KGHSH and CDR2 LQKENI. The CDR3 is 13 residues long. V was cut by 10 bases and J by 0 bases, with 12 bases left in between. CDR3 region: CAKIQGLNTEAFF. The CDR3, as DNA: TGTGCCAAGATACAGGGTTTGAACACTGAAGCTTTCTTT.

The chain combines TRBV24-1 with TRBJ2-3, with D tentatively TRBD1 (6 bases). Germline CDR1 is KGHDR and CDR2 is SFDVKD. Trimming shortened V by 10 bases and J by 5 bases, and 15 bases separated the two germline ends. The CDR3 spans 13 residues. In DNA form, the CDR3 reads TGTGCCACAAGTTACCAGGGGATAGATACGCAGTATTTT. Translating it yields CATSYQGIDTQYF.

This clone was seen only a few times. The chain recombines TRBV7-2 with TRBJ1-1; possibly TRBD1 for D (6 bases). CDR1 and CDR2 (germline): SGHTA, FQGNSA. The CDR3 covers 14 residues. Between the trimmed V and J ends, which lost 3 bases and 1 base, there was a span of 9 bases. CDR3 sequence: CASSFRTANTEAFF. The CDR3 nucleotides read TGTGCCAGCAGCTTCCGGACAGCGAACACTGAAGCTTTCTTT.

This rearrangement joins TRBV10-3 to TRBJ1-6; 8 nucleotides match TRBD1. CDR1 is ENHRY and CDR2 is SYGVKD in the germline V gene. The trim removed 2 bases at V and 0 bases at J, leaving 0 bases unmatched. The CDR3 is 16 amino acids. CDR3 bases: TGTGCCATCAGTGAGACAGGGGGCTCCTATAATTCACCCCTCCACTTT. This translates into CAISETGGSYNSPLHF.

This sequence joins TRBV12-3 or TRBV12-4 and TRBJ1-1; tentative D call: TRBD1 (5 bases). This CDR3 has 12 amino acids. The V gene lost 4 bases and the J gene lost 5 bases, with 8 bases spanning the gap. CDR3 in DNA: TGTGCCAGCAGTTATACAGGAACTGAAGCTTTCTTT. Protein: CASSYTGTEAFF.

The chain carries TRBV5-6 and TRBJ1-6, with D unresolved. The CDR3 has 10 residues. In germline, CDR1 is SGHDT, CDR2 YYEEEE. Trimming took 2 bases from V and 16 from J, leaving 7 bases between them. The CDR3 region has the DNA TGTGCCAGCAGCTTATCGTCGCTCCACTTT. Its protein product is CASSLSSLHF.

The chain couples TRBV29-1 to TRBJ1-4; possible D gene TRBD1, 6 bases. The CDR3 length is 13 residues. Germline-derived CDR1 and CDR2 are SQVTM and ANQGSEA. Deletions cut 7 bases from V and 0 bases from J, with 9 bases between. CDR3 in DNA: TGCAGCGCGAGGGGGTCAACTAATGAAAAACTGTTTTTT. Its protein is CSARGSTNEKLFF.

The chain couples TRBV18 to TRBJ1-4; perhaps TRBD1 as D (6 bases). The CDR3 is 14 residues long. Germline values: CDR1 KGHSH, CDR2 LQKENI. The V and J ends lost 1 base and 6 bases respectively, with 9 bases between them. The CDR3 sequence: CASSPQNRDEKLFF. The CDR3 DNA sequence: TGTGCCAGCTCACCACAAAACAGGGATGAAAAACTGTTTTTT.

This clone was seen only once. The gene calls are TRBV19 and TRBJ1-4; unclear D gene. The CDR3 has 12 residues. The germline V gene has CDR1 LNHDA and CDR2 SQIVND (reference sequence). The V gene lost 7 bases and the J gene lost 10 bases, with 13 bases spanning the gap. CDR3 residues: CASTQARGKLFF. DNA of the CDR3: TGTGCCAGTACACAAGCGCGCGGAAAACTGTTTTTT.

This clone was observed a handful of times. The genes are TRBV27 and TRBJ1-6; D is perhaps TRBD1 (6 bases). There are 12 residues in the CDR3. Per the germline V gene, CDR1 is MNHEY and CDR2 is SMNVEV (reference sequence). V dropped 7 bases and J dropped 13 bases, with 14 bases sitting between them. CDR3 in amino acids: CASKIQGLPLHF. The CDR3, as DNA: TGTGCCAGCAAAATCCAGGGGCTTCCCCTCCACTTT.

The chain links TRBV11-3 to TRBJ1-4, with 11 bases matching TRBD1. The CDR3 is 14 residues long. Germline V gene data show CDR1 as SGHNT and CDR2 as YENEEA. Unmatched junction bases numbered 2, after V lost 3 bases and J lost 8 bases. CDR3 nucleotides: TGTGCCAGCAGCTTGGGACAGGGGGAGGAAAAACTGTTTTTT. Its translation is CASSLGQGEEKLFF.